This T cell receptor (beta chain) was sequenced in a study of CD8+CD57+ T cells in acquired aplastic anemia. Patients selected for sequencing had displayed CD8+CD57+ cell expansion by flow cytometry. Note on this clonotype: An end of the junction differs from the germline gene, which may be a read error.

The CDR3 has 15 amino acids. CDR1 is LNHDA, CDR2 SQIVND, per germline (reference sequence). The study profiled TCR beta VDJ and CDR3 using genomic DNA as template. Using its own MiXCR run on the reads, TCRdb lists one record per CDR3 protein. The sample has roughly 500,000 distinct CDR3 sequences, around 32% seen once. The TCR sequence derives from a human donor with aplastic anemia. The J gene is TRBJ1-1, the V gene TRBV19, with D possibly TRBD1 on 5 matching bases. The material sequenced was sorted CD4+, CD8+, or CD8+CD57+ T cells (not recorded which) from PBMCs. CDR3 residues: CASGISGFAGTEAFF. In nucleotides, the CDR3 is TGTGCCAGTGGTATATCAGGGTTTGCGGGCACTGAAGCTTTCTTT. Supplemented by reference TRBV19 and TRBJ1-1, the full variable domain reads DGGITQSPKYLFRKEGQNVTLSCEQNLNHDAMYWYRQDPGQGLRLIYYSQIVNDFQKGDIAEGYSVSREKKESFPLTVTSAQKNPTAFYLCASGISGFAGTEAFFGQGTRLTVV.